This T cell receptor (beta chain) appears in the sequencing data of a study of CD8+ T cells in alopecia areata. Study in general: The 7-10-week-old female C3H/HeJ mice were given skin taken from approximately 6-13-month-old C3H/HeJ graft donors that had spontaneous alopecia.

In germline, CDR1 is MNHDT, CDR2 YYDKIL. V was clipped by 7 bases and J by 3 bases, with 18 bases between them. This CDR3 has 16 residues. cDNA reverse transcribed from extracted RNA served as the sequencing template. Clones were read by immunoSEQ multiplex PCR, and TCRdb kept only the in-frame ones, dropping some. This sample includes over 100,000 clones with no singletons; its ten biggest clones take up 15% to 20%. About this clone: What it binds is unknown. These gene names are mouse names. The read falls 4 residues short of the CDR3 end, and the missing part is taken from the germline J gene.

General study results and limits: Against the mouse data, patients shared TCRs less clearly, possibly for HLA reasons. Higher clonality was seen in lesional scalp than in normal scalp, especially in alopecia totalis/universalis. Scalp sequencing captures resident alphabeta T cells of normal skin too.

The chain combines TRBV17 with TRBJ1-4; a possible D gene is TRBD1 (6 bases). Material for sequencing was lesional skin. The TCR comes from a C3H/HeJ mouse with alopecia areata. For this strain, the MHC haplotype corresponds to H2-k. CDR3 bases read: TGTGCTAGCAATGGAGAAGCCGGGACAACCAACGAA. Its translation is CASNGEAGTTNE. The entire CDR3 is CASNGEAGTTNERLFF. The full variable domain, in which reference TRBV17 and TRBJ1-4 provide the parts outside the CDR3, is DTTVKQNPRYKLARVGKPVNLICSQTMNHDTMYWYQKKPNQAPKLLLFYYDKILNREADTFEKFQSSRPNNSFCSLYIGSAGLEYSAMYLCASNGEAGTTNERLFFGHGTKLSVL.